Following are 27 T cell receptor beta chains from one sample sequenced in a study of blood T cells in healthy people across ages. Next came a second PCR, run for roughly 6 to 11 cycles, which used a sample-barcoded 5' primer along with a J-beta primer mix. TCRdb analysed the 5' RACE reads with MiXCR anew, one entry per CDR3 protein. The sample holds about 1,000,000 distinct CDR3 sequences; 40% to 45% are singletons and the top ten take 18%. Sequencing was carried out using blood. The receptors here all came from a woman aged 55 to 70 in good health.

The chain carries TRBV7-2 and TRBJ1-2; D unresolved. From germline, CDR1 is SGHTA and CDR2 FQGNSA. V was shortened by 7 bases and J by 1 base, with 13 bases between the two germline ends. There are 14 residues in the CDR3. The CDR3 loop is CASIRGPGNYGYTF. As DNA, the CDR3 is TGTGCCAGCATCCGCGGCCCGGGTAACTATGGCTACACCTTC.

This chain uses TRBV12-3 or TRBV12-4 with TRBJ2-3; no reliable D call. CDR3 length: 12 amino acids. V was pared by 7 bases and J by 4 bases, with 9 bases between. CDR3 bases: TGTGCCAGCATGAAGTGGGCAGATACGCAGTATTTT. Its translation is CASMKWADTQYF.

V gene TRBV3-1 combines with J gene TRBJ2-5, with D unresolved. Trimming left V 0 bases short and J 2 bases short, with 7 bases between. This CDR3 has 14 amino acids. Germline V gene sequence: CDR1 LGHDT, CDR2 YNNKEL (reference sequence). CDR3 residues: CASSQDDGQETQYF. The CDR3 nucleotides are TGTGCCAGCAGCCAAGACGACGGTCAAGAGACCCAGTACTTC.

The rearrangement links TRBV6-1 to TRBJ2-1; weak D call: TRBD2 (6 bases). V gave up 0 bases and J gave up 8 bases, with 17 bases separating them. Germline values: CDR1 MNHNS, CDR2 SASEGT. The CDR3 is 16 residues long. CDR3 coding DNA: TGTGCCAGCAGTGAAGCTGTTGGAGGGCTAGCAGATGAGCAGTTCTTC. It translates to CASSEAVGGLADEQFF.

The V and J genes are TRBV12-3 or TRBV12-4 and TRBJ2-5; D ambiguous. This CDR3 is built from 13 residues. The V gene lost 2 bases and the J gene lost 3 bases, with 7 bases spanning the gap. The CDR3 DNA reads TGTGCCAGCAGTTTAAAACCTAAAGAGACCCAGTACTTC. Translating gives CASSLKPKETQYF.

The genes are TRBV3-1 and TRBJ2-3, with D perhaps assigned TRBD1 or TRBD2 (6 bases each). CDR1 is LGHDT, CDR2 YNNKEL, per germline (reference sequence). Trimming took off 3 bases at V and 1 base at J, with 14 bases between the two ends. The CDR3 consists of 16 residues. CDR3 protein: CASSQEGGGGTDTQYF. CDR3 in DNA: TGTGCCAGCAGCCAGGAGGGGGGAGGAGGCACAGATACGCAGTATTTT.

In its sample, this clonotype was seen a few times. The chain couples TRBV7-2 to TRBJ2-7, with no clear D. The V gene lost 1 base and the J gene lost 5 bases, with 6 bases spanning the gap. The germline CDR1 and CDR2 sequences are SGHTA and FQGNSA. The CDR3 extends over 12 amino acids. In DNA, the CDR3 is TGTGCCAGCAGCTTAGATTTCGACGAGCAGTACTTC. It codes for CASSLDFDEQYF.

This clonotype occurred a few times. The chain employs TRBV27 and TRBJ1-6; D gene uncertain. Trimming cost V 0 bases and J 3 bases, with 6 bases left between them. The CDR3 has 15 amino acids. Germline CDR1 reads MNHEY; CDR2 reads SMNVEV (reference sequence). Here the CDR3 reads CASSLSVIYNSPLHF. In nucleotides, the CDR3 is TGTGCCAGCAGTTTATCCGTTATCTATAATTCACCCCTCCACTTT.

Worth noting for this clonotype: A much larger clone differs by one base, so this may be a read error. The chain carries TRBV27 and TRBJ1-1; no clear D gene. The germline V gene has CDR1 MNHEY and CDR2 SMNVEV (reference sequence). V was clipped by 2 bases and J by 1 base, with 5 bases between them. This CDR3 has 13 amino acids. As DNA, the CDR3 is TGTGCCAGCAGTTTACAGTGGAACACTGAAGCTTTCTTT. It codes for CASSLQWNTEAFF.

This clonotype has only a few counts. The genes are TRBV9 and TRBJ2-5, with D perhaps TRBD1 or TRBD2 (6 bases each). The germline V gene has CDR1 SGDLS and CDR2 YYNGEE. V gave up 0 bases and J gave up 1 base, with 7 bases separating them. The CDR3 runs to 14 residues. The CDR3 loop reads CASSVAGAQETQYF. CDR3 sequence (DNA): TGTGCCAGCAGCGTAGCGGGGGCCCAAGAGACCCAGTACTTC.

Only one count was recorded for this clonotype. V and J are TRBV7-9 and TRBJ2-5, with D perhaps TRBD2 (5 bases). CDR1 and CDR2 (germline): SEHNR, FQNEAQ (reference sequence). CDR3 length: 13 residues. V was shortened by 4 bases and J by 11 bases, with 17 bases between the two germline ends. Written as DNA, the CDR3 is TGTGCCAGCAGCTGGACTGGGTTAAGTGAGCAGTACTTC. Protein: CASSWTGLSEQYF.

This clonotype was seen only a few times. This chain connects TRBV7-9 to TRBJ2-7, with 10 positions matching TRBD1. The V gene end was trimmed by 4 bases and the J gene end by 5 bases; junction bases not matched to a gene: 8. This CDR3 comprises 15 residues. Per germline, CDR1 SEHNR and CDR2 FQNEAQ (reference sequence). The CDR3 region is CASSSRTGGLNEQYF. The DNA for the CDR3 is TGTGCCAGCAGCTCCCGGACAGGGGGTCTCAACGAGCAGTACTTC.

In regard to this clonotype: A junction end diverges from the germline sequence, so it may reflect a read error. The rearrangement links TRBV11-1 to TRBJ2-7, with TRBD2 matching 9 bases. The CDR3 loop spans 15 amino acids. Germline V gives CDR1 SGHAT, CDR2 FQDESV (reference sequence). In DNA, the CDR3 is TGTGCCGGCAGCCCAGGACTAGCGAGCTCCTACGAGCAGTACTTC. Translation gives CAGSPGLASSYEQYF.

CDR3 coding DNA: TGTGCCAGCAGCTTATCCAGGGAAGGCAATGAGCAGTTCTTC. As protein: CASSLSREGNEQFF. The V gene is TRBV7-8, the J gene TRBJ2-1; tentatively, D is TRBD1 (5 bases). The V end was cut by 2 bases, the J end by 6 bases, with 11 bases between. Germline values: CDR1 SGHVS, CDR2 FQNEAQ. There are 14 residues in the CDR3.

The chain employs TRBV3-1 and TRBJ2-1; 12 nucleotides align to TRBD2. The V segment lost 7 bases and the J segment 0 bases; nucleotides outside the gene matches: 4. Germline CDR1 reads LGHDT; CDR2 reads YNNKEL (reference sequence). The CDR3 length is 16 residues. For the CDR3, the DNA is TGTGCCAGCACTAGCGGGAGGGTAAGCTCCTACAATGAGCAGTTCTTC. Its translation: CASTSGRVSSYNEQFF.

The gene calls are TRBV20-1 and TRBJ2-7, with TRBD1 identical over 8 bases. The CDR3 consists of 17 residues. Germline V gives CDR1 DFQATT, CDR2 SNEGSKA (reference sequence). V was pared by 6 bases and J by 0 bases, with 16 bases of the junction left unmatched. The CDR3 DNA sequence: TGCAGTGCCCGACGTCCCGGGACAGGCTCCCTCTCCTACGAGCAGTACTTC. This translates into CSARRPGTGSLSYEQYF.

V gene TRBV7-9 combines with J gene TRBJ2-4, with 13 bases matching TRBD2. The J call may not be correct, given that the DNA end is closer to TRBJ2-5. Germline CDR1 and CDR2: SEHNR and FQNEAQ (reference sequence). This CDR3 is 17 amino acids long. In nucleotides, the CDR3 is TGTGCCAGCAGCTTTGCCGGGACTAGCGGGATTGGGGAGACCCAGTACTTC. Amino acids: CASSFAGTSGIGETQYF.

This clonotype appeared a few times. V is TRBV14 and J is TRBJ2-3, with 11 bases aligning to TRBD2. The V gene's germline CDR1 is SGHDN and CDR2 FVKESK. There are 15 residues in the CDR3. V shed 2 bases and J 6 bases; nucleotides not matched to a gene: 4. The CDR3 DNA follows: TGTGCCAGCAGCCAATGGACTAGCGGGTTCGATACGCAGTATTTT. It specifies CASSQWTSGFDTQYF.

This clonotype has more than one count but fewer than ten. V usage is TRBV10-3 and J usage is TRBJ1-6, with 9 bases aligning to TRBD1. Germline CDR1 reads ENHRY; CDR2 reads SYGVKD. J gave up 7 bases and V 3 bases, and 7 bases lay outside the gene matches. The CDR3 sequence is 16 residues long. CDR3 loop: CAISEGLGQGNSPLHF. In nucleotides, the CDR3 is TGTGCCATCAGTGAAGGCCTAGGACAGGGGAATTCACCCCTCCACTTT.

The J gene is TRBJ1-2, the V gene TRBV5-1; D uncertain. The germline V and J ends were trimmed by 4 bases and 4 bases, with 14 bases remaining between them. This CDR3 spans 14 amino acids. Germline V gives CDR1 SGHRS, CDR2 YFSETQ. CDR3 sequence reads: CASSESRVIYGYTF. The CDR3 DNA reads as TGCGCCAGCAGCGAATCCCGGGTTATCTATGGCTACACCTTC.

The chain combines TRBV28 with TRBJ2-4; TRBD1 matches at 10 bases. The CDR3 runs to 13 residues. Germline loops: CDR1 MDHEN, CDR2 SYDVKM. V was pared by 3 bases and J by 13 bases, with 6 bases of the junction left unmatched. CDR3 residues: CASSFGTGARQYF. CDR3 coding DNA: TGTGCCAGCAGTTTTGGGACAGGGGCTAGACAGTACTTC.

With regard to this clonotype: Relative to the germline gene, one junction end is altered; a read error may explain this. The CDR3 region has the DNA TGTGCCTGCAGCATAACACCTAGTTCCTACGAGCAGTACTTC. This encodes CACSITPSSYEQYF. V usage is TRBV7-7 and J usage is TRBJ2-7; D is ambiguous. The CDR3 is made up of 14 amino acids. The germline V gene encodes CDR1 SSHAT and CDR2 FNYEAQ (reference sequence).

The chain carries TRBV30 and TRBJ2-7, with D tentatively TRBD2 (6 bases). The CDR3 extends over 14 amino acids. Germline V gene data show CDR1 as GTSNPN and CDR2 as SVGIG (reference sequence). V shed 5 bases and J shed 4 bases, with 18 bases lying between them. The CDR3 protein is CAWEYRSGAYEQYF. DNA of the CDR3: TGTGCCTGGGAGTACAGGTCGGGAGCTTACGAGCAGTACTTC.

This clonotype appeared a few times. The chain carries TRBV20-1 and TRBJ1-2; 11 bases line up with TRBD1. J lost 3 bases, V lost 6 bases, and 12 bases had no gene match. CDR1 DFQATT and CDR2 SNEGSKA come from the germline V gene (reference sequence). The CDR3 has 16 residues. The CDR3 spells CSAISGTGGTHYGYTF. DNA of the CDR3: TGCAGTGCCATTTCCGGGACAGGGGGTACCCACTATGGCTACACCTTC.

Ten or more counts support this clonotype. The CDR3 loop is CASSFSEDNEQFF. CDR3 DNA sequence: TGTGCCAGCAGCTTTTCAGAGGACAATGAGCAGTTCTTC. The chain uses TRBV7-8 and TRBJ2-1; D not resolved. This CDR3 comprises 13 residues. Germline values: CDR1 SGHVS, CDR2 FQNEAQ. Trimming left V 3 bases short and J 5 bases short, with 8 bases between. Supplemented by reference TRBV7-8 and TRBJ2-1, the full variable domain reads GAGVSQSPRYKVAKRGQDVALRCDPISGHVSLFWYQQALGQGPEFLTYFQNEAQLDKSGLPSDRFFAERPEGSVSTLKIQRTQQEDSAVYLCASSFSEDNEQFFGPGTRLTVL.

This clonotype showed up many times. In nucleotides, the CDR3 is TGTGCCAGCAGCCCGCAGGATACGCAGTATTTT. It specifies CASSPQDTQYF. The chain recombines TRBV7-2 with TRBJ2-3; D unresolved. The CDR3 has 11 residues. CDR1 and CDR2 (germline): SGHTA, FQGNSA. V dropped 5 bases and J dropped 6 bases, with 6 bases sitting between them.

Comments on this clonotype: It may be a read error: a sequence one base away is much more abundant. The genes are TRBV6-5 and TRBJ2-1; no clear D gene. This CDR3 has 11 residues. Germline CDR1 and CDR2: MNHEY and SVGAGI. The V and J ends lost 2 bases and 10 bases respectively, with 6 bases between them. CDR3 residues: CASSYLREQFF. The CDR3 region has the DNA TGTGCCAGCAGTTACCTCAGGGAGCAGTTCTTC.